One and the same sample provided the 30 T cell receptor beta chains below, sequenced in a study of blood T cells in healthy people across ages. The authors ran a second PCR of 7 to 11 cycles using a sample-barcoded 5' primer and a J-beta primer mix. TCRdb passed the 5' RACE reads through MiXCR, listing each CDR3 protein once. The sample carries more than 700,000 distinct CDR3 sequences, about half recorded once. Input material: blood. The receptors come from a man at least 80 years old in good health.

This clonotype was recorded a few times. V gene TRBV2 combines with J gene TRBJ2-3; a possible D gene is TRBD1 (6 bases). In germline, CDR1 is SNHLY, CDR2 FYNNEI. With 5 bases removed from V and 0 bases from J, the gap between germline ends came to 12 bases. This CDR3 has 15 residues. CDR3 amino acids: CASSRDRTSTDTQYF. CDR3 bases: TGTGCCAGCAGTAGAGACAGGACTAGCACAGATACGCAGTATTTT. The full variable domain, rest sourced from reference TRBV2 and TRBJ2-3, is EPEVTQTPSHQVTQMGQEVILRCVPISNHLYFYWYRQILGQKVEFLVSFYNNEISEKSEIFDDQFSVERPDGSNFTLKIRSTKLEDSAMYFCASSRDRTSTDTQYFGPGTRLTVL.

The chain has TRBV13 and TRBJ2-5; 13 bases match TRBD2. The CDR3 consists of 15 residues. Germline loops: CDR1 PRHDT, CDR2 FYEKMQ (reference sequence). Trimming took 0 bases from V and 11 from J; bases not matched to a gene: 6. CDR3 in DNA: TGTGCCAGCAGCTTAGGGGGACTAGCGGGATGGGAGCAGTACTTC. Translating gives CASSLGGLAGWEQYF.

The chain has TRBV7-3 and TRBJ2-2; D is possibly TRBD2 (7 bases). Germline CDR1 SGHTA, CDR2 FQGTGA. CDR3 length: 16 amino acids. V was shortened by 0 bases and J by 7 bases, with 15 bases between the two germline ends. In nucleotides, the CDR3 is TGTGCCAGCAGCTTAACGGTCGGGGGGCAAAACGGGGAGCTGTTTTTT. Its translation: CASSLTVGGQNGELFF.

CDR3 amino acids: CASRPFKLAGVTETQYF. In DNA, the CDR3 is TGTGCCAGCAGACCCTTCAAACTAGCGGGAGTGACAGAGACCCAGTACTTC. The genes are TRBV6-2 or TRBV6-3 and TRBJ2-5, with TRBD2 identical over 11 bases. CDR1 MNHEY and CDR2 SVGEGT come from the germline V gene. This CDR3 contains 17 residues. Trimming took 6 bases from V and 4 from J; bases not matched to a gene: 13.

This clonotype was counted only a few times. This chain connects TRBV7-2 to TRBJ2-5; 9 bases map to TRBD2. This CDR3 contains 16 residues. V was clipped by 3 bases and J by 2 bases; unmatched bases: 7. CDR1 and CDR2 (germline): SGHTA, FQGNSA. The CDR3 DNA is TGTGCCAGCAGCTTCAGGGCGGGAGGGGCACAAGAGACCCAGTACTTC. Amino acid sequence: CASSFRAGGAQETQYF.

The chain carries TRBV7-3 and TRBJ2-1; 8 nucleotides line up with TRBD2. Trimming cost V 2 bases and J 5 bases; bases outside gene matches: 8. The CDR3 length is 16 residues. Germline CDR1 SGHTA, CDR2 FQGTGA. The CDR3: CASSLSRAGAHNEQFF. The CDR3 DNA is TGTGCCAGCAGCTTATCCCGAGCGGGAGCCCACAATGAGCAGTTCTTC.

Turning to this clonotype: This clone may be a read error of a much larger clone one base away. V and J are TRBV20-1 and TRBJ1-3; D is unclear. CDR3 length equals 15 residues. CDR1 is DFQATT, CDR2 SNEGSKA, per germline (reference sequence). CDR3 sequence: CSARDPLSSGNAIYF. DNA for the CDR3: TGCAGTGCTAGAGATCCATTGAGCTCTGGAAACGCCATATATTTT.

This clonotype was counted at least ten times. In DNA, the CDR3 is TGTGCCACTAAGACTAGCGGGAGCAACAATGAGCAGTTCTTC. Protein: CATKTSGSNNEQFF. The V and J genes are TRBV10-3 and TRBJ2-1; 12 bases line up with TRBD2. The V and J ends lost 10 bases and 5 bases, in that order; junction bases with no gene match: 6. Per germline, CDR1 ENHRY and CDR2 SYGVKD. The CDR3 has 14 amino acids.

The gene calls are TRBV11-2 and TRBJ2-5, with 8 bases that match TRBD1. Per the germline V gene, CDR1 is SGHAT and CDR2 is FQNNGV. V shed 5 bases, J shed 11 bases, and the junction held 7 bases outside the gene matches. This CDR3 is built from 12 residues. For the CDR3, the DNA is TGTGCCAGCAGCCCAGGACAGGGAAAGCAGTACTTC. Encoded protein: CASSPGQGKQYF.

This clonotype was counted at least ten times. With a much larger clone just one base away, this may be a read error. J is TRBJ2-5 and V is TRBV20-1; 12 bases are a match to TRBD2. The junction had 15 bases not matched to a gene; V was cut back by 5 bases and J by 11 bases. The CDR3 covers 15 residues. CDR1 and CDR2 from the germline V gene are DFQATT and SNEGSKA (reference sequence). The CDR3 DNA reads as TGCAGTGCTGTCAGGACTAGCGGGATGTACAATGAGCAGTACTTC. Translating it yields CSAVRTSGMYNEQYF.

Turning to this clonotype: One base away lies a much larger clone, so this may be a sequencing read error. The J gene is TRBJ2-1, the V gene TRBV20-1; 12 nucleotides agree with TRBD2. J lost 9 bases, V lost 1 base, and 7 bases had no gene match. Germline CDR1 reads DFQATT; CDR2 reads SNEGSKA (reference sequence). The CDR3 has 15 residues. CDR3 in DNA: TGCAGTGCTAGAGGGCTAGCGGGAGGGCAAGCTGAGCAGTTCTTC. This encodes CSARGLAGGQAEQFF.

The V gene is TRBV10-3, the J gene TRBJ2-1; D might be TRBD1 or TRBD2, each matching 5 bases. This CDR3 region has 13 residues. The germline CDR1 and CDR2 sequences are ENHRY and SYGVKD. V was clipped by 6 bases and J by 6 bases, with 12 bases between them. CDR3 nucleotides: TGTGCCATCAGAGCCGAGAGGGGCAATGAGCAGTTCTTC. It specifies CAIRAERGNEQFF.

This clonotype was counted at least ten times. V gene TRBV4-3 combines with J gene TRBJ2-5; 12 bases are a match to TRBD1. J lost 5 bases, V lost 1 base, and 5 bases had no gene match. CDR1 and CDR2 (germline): LGHNA, YSLEER. There are 16 residues in the CDR3. The CDR3, as DNA: TGCGCCAGCAGCCAAGTGGGACAGGGGGCGAAGGAGACCCAGTACTTC. Its translation: CASSQVGQGAKETQYF.

This clonotype was observed a few times. The V gene is TRBV6-5, the J gene TRBJ2-3; 10 bases line up with TRBD2. The CDR3 runs 15 residues. J gave up 4 bases and V 6 bases, and 7 bases lay outside the gene matches. The V gene's germline CDR1 is MNHEY and CDR2 SVGAGI. The CDR3 sequence is CASSQIGLAADTQYF. The DNA of the CDR3 is TGTGCCAGCAGCCAAATAGGACTAGCGGCAGATACGCAGTATTTT.

The rearrangement uses TRBV12-3 or TRBV12-4 and TRBJ2-7, with 8 nucleotides matching TRBD1. The CDR3 length is 15 residues. The junction had 6 bases not matched to a gene; V was cut back by 1 base and J by 4 bases. The CDR3 is CASSLGDRGAYEQYF. The CDR3 coding sequence is TGTGCCAGCAGTTTAGGAGACAGGGGAGCTTACGAGCAGTACTTC.

This clonotype was found once. The chain carries TRBV2 and TRBJ2-1, with 14 bases fitting TRBD2. Judging by the DNA end, TRBJ2-7 fits better; the J call may be wrong. The CDR3 has 17 amino acids. From germline, CDR1 is SNHLY and CDR2 FYNNEI. The CDR3 DNA reads as TGTGCCAGCAGTTCCACCGGGACTAGCGGGAGTGACTATGAGCAGTACTTC. Its translation: CASSSTGTSGSDYEQYF.

About this clonotype itself: This may be a read error, as it is one base from a much larger clone. The chain links TRBV7-2 to TRBJ2-5; 10 nucleotides match TRBD2. Trimming took 5 bases from V and 11 from J; bases not matched to a gene: 14. The CDR3 contains 15 residues. Germline lookup yields CDR1 SGHTA and CDR2 FQGNSA. CDR3 region: CASSPQSGRANEQYF. The CDR3, as DNA: TGTGCCAGCAGCCCACAGAGCGGGAGGGCCAATGAGCAGTACTTC.

The chain carries TRBV7-3 and TRBJ2-5; 12 bases fit TRBD2. CDR3 length: 16 residues. Germline values: CDR1 SGHTA, CDR2 FQGTGA. V gave up 5 bases and J gave up 11 bases; unmatched junction bases: 15. The CDR3 DNA is TGTGCCAGCAGCGTGTCTAGCGGGAGGGCCCAGAATGAGCAGTACTTC. Its translation is CASSVSSGRAQNEQYF.

Of note for this clonotype: A clone one base away is much larger, so this may be a read error. The chain uses TRBV7-2 and TRBJ2-1; D unclear. CDR3 length: 12 amino acids. Trimming cost V 2 bases and J 9 bases, with 8 bases left between them. Per germline, CDR1 SGHTA and CDR2 FQGNSA. The CDR3 DNA reads TGTGCCAGCAGCTTAAGTCGGCGTGAGCAGTTCTTC. It is translated as CASSLSRREQFF.

The chain couples TRBV9 to TRBJ1-1, with unresolved D. CDR3 size: 13 residues. The ends were cut back, 4 bases at V and 4 bases at J, with 11 bases in the middle. Germline V gives CDR1 SGDLS, CDR2 YYNGEE. Here the CDR3 reads CASSPAGATEAFF. DNA of the CDR3: TGTGCCAGCAGCCCCGCCGGAGCCACTGAAGCTTTCTTT.

The chain has TRBV7-2 and TRBJ1-2, with TRBD1 matching over 9 bases. This CDR3 has 16 amino acids. V gave up 1 base and J gave up 7 bases; unmatched junction bases: 10. CDR1 is SGHTA, CDR2 FQGNSA, per germline. The chain's CDR3 is CASSLGGSGQGCGYTF. In DNA, the CDR3 is TGTGCCAGCAGCTTAGGGGGTTCGGGACAGGGATGTGGCTACACCTTC.

There are many counts of this clonotype. The chain is built from TRBV10-3 and TRBJ2-5; D gene uncertain. Per germline, CDR1 ENHRY and CDR2 SYGVKD. This CDR3 is built from 15 residues. Trimming left V 4 bases short and J 0 bases short, with 12 bases between. The CDR3 loop reads CAISVSRSNQETQYF. As DNA, the CDR3 is TGTGCCATCAGTGTTTCTAGAAGCAACCAAGAGACCCAGTACTTC.

Many counts were recorded for this clonotype. The chain links TRBV5-1 to TRBJ2-3; perhaps TRBD2 as D (7 bases). The CDR3 covers 14 residues. The germline gives CDR1 SGHRS, CDR2 YFSETQ. Trimming took 0 bases from V and 4 from J, leaving 9 bases between them. CDR3 coding DNA: TGCGCCAGCAGCTTGGAGGGGGGGCCAGATACGCAGTATTTT. Amino acid sequence: CASSLEGGPDTQYF. Full variable domain (rest looked up from reference TRBV5-1 and TRBJ2-3): KAGVTQTPRYLIKTRGQQVTLSCSPISGHRSVSWYQQTPGQGLQFLFEYFSETQRNKGNFPGRFSGRQFSNSRSEMNVSTLELGDSALYLCASSLEGGPDTQYFGPGTRLTVL.

This clonotype was found a few times. J is TRBJ2-5 and V is TRBV12-3 or TRBV12-4, with D possibly matching TRBD2 (6 bases). Deletions cut 5 bases from V and 3 bases from J, with 19 bases between. The CDR3 covers 16 residues. The CDR3 sequence is CASSLTLRGGEETQYF. CDR3 coding DNA: TGTGCCAGCAGTCTCACACTTCGAGGAGGGGAAGAGACCCAGTACTTC.

This clonotype has just a few counts. CDR3 sequence (DNA): TGTGCCAGCAGTCCCGGGACTACGGTGTACGAGCAGTACTTC. Translated, it gives CASSPGTTVYEQYF. This chain links TRBV7-2 with TRBJ2-7, with 7 bases aligning to TRBD2. The germline V gene encodes CDR1 SGHTA and CDR2 FQGNSA. J lost 4 bases, V lost 6 bases, and 9 bases had no gene match. The CDR3 sequence is 14 residues long.

The chain joins TRBV20-1 to TRBJ2-1; 15 bases match TRBD2. CDR3 length: 18 amino acids. Germline V gene sequence: CDR1 DFQATT, CDR2 SNEGSKA (reference sequence). J lost 0 bases, V lost 6 bases, and 9 bases had no gene match. This CDR3 reads CSALGTSGRYRSYNEQFF. The CDR3 nucleotides read TGCAGTGCGCTAGGGACTAGCGGGAGGTATCGCTCCTACAATGAGCAGTTCTTC.

The V gene is TRBV20-1, the J gene TRBJ2-3, with D unresolved. Per germline, CDR1 DFQATT and CDR2 SNEGSKA (reference sequence). Trimming stripped 5 bases from V and 1 base from J, with 10 bases between. There are 13 residues in the CDR3. This chain's CDR3 is CSAHGRGTDTQYF. The CDR3 nucleotides are TGCAGTGCTCACGGACGGGGCACAGATACGCAGTATTTT.

The rearrangement uses TRBV7-2 and TRBJ2-2; D tentatively fits TRBD1 or TRBD2 (5 bases each). This CDR3 has 15 residues. Germline CDR1 and CDR2: SGHTA and FQGNSA. The ends were cut back, 6 bases at V and 2 bases at J, with 13 bases in the middle. The CDR3 is CASSQRDGNTGELFF. The CDR3 region has the DNA TGTGCCAGCAGTCAACGGGACGGAAACACCGGGGAGCTGTTTTTT.

This clonotype was counted a few times. The chain employs TRBV21-1 and TRBJ1-5; TRBD1 was called by the table and not checked on the DNA. TRBV21-1 is a pseudogene locus. This CDR3 has 16 residues. CDR3 DNA: TGTGCCAGCAGCATTCCTGGACAGGGCGGCGATCAGCCCCAGCATTTT. It yields the protein CASSIPGQGGDQPQHF.

The chain links TRBV7-2 to TRBJ2-5, with TRBD2 identical over 16 bases. The ends lost 2 bases at V and 5 bases at J; junction bases unmatched: 14. The CDR3 has 20 amino acids. Germline V gene lookup returns CDR1 SGHTA and CDR2 FQGNSA. DNA of the CDR3: TGTGCCAGCAGCTTAACTTTTAAGGGACTAGCGGGAGGGCCCCGGGAGACCCAGTACTTC. Translating it yields CASSLTFKGLAGGPRETQYF.